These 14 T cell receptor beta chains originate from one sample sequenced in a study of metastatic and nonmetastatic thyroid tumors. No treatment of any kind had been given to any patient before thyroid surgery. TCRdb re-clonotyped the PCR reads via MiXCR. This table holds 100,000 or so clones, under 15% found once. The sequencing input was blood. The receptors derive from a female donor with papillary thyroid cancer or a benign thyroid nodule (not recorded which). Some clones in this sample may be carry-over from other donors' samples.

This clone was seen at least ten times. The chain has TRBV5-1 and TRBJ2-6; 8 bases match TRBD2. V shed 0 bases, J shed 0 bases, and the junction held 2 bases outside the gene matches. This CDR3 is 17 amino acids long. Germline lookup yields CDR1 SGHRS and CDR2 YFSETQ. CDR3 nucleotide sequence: TGCGCCAGCAGCTTGGTCGGGGGGGGCTCTGGGGCCAACGTCCTGACTTTC. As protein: CASSLVGGGSGANVLTF. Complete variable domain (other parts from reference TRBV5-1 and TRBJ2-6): KAGVTQTPRYLIKTRGQQVTLSCSPISGHRSVSWYQQTPGQGLQFLFEYFSETQRNKGNFPGRFSGRQFSNSRSEMNVSTLELGDSALYLCASSLVGGGSGANVLTFGAGSRLTVL.

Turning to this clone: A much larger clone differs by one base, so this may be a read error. The CDR3 region is CASNQDTTGEKLFF. The CDR3 DNA reads as TGTGCCAGCAACCAAGATACTACGGGTGAAAAACTGTTTTTT. This chain joins TRBV14 and TRBJ1-4; no firm D call. Germline CDR1 is SGHDN and CDR2 is FVKESK. This CDR3 region has 14 residues.

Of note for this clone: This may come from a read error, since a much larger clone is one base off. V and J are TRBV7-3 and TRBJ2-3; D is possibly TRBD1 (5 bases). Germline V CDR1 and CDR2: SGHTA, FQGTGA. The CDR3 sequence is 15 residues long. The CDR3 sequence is CASSLYSIETDTLYF. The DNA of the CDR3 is TGTGCCAGCAGCTTATATAGTATCGAGACAGATACGCTGTATTTT.

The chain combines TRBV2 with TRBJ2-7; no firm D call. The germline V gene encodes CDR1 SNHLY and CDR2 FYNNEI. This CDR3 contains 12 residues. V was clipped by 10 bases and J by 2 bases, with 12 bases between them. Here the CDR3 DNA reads TGTGCCACCTTCACGGGTCCCTACGAGCAGTACTTC. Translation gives CATFTGPYEQYF. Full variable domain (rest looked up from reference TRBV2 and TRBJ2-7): EPEVTQTPSHQVTQMGQEVILRCVPISNHLYFYWYRQILGQKVEFLVSFYNNEISEKSEIFDDQFSVERPDGSNFTLKIRSTKLEDSAMYFCATFTGPYEQYFGPGTRLTVT.

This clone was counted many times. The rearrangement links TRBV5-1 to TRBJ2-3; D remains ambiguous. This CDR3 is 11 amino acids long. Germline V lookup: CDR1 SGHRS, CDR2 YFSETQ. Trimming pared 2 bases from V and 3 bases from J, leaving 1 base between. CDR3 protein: CASSLTDTQYF. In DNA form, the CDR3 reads TGCGCCAGCAGCTTAACAGATACGCAGTATTTT.

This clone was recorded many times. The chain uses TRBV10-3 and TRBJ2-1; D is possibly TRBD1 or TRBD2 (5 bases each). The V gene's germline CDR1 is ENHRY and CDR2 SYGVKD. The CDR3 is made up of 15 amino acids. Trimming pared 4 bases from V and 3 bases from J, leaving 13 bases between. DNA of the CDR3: TGTGCCATCAGTGCCCCGGGACCGAACTACAATGAGCAGTTCTTC. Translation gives CAISAPGPNYNEQFF.

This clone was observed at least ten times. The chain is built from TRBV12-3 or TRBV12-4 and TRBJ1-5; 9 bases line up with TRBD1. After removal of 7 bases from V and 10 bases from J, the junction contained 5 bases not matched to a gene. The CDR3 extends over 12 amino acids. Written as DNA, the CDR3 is TGTGCCAGCACTCCGGGACAGGGTCCCCAGCATTTT. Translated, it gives CASTPGQGPQHF.

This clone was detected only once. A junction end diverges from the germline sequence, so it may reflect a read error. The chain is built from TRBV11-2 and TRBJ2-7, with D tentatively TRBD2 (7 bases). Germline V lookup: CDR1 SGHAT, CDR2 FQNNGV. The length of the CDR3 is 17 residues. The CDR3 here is CASILEVYRGAEYEQYF. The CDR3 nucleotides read TGTGCCAGCATCTTAGAGGTCTATCGGGGGGCTGAATACGAGCAGTACTTC.

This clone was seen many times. The CDR3, as DNA: TGTGCCAGCAGCTTAGCGGGGCCAGATACGCAGTATTTT. It translates to CASSLAGPDTQYF. The rearrangement links TRBV7-8 to TRBJ2-3, with a tentative D call TRBD1 (5 bases). This CDR3 comprises 13 residues. The germline CDR1 and CDR2 sequences are SGHVS and FQNEAQ. The germline V and J ends were trimmed by 0 bases and 4 bases, with 5 bases remaining between them. Filled out from reference TRBV7-8 and TRBJ2-3, the complete variable domain reads GAGVSQSPRYKVAKRGQDVALRCDPISGHVSLFWYQQALGQGPEFLTYFQNEAQLDKSGLPSDRFFAERPEGSVSTLKIQRTQQEDSAVYLCASSLAGPDTQYFGPGTRLTVL.

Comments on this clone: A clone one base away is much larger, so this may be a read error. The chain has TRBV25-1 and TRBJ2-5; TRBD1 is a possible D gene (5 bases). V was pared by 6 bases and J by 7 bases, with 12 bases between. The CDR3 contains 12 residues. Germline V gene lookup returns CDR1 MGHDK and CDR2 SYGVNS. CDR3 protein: CASSRAPGTQYF. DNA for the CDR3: TGTGCCAGCAGCAGGGCCCCGGGGACCCAGTACTTC.

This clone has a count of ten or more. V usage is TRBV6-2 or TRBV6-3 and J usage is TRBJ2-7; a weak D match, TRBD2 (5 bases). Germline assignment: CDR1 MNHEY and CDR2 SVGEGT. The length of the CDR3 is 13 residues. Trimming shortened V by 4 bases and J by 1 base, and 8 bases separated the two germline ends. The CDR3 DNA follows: TGTGCCAGCAGTTCATGGGAGTCCTACGAGCAGTACTTC. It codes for CASSSWESYEQYF.

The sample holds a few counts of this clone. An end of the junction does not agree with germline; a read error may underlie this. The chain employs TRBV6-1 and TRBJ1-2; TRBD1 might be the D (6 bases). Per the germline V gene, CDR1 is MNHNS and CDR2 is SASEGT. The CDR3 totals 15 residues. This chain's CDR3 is CASSDHGPGAYCYTF. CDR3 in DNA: TGTGCCAGCAGTGACCATGGGCCGGGGGCCTATTGCTACACCTTC.

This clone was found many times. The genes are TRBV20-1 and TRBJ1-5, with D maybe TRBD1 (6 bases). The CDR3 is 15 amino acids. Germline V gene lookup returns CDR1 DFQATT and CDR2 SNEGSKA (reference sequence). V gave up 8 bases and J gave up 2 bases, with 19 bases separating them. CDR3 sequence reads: CSCNRELRGNQPQHF. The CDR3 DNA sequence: TGCAGTTGCAACAGGGAATTGAGGGGCAATCAGCCCCAGCATTTT.

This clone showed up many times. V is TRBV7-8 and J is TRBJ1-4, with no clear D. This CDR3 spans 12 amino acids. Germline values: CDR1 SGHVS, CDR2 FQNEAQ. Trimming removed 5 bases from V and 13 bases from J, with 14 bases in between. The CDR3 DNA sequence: TGTGCCAGCAGCCCCCATCCAGTGGGACTGTTTTTT. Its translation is CASSPHPVGLFF. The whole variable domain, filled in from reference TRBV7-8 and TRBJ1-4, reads GAGVSQSPRYKVAKRGQDVALRCDPISGHVSLFWYQQALGQGPEFLTYFQNEAQLDKSGLPSDRFFAERPEGSVSTLKIQRTQQEDSAVYLCASSPHPVGLFFGSGTQLSVL.